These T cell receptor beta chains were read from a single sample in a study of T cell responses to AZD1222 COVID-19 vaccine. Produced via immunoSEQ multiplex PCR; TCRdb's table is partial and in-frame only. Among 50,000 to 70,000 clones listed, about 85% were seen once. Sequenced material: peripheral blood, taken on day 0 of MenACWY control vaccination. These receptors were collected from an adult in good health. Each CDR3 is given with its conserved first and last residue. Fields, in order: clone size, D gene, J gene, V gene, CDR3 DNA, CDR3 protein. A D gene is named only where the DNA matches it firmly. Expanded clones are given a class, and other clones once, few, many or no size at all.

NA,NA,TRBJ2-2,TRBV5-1,TGCGCCAGCAGCTCCAAATTCACCGGGGAGCTGTTTTTT,CASSSKFTGELFF
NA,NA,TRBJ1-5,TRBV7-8,TGTGCCAGCAGCTCAGAGGGCAGGGCCAATCAGCCCCAGCATTTT,CASSSEGRANQPQHF
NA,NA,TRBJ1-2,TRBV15,TGTGCCACCAGGGATCTGGGGACTTATGGCTACACCTTC,CATRDLGTYGYTF
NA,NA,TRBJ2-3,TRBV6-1,TGTGCCAGCAGTGAAGTCGCCAGTCATACGCAGTATTTT,CASSEVASHTQYF
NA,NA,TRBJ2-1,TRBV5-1,TGCGCCAGCAGCTTGGGTTTGACAGGACTGTCTCATGAGCAGTTCTTC,CASSLGLTGLSHEQFF
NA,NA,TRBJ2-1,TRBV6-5,TGTGCCAGCAGCTTAAGCCCCACGGTTTACAATGAGCAGTTCTTC,CASSLSPTVYNEQFF
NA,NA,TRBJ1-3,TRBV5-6,TGTGCCAGCAGCTTGAGCCCTACAGCTGGAAACACCATATATTTT,CASSLSPTAGNTIYF
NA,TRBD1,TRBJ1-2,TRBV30,TGTGCCTGGAGTTCGGGGACAGGGTACGGCTACACCTTC,CAWSSGTGYGYTF
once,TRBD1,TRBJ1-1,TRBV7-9,TGTGCCAGCAGCTTATTATTAGGGGGCAAGGCTTTCTTT,CASSLLLGGKAFF
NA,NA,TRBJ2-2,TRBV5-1,TGCGCCAGCAGCTTTAACACCGGGGAGCTGTTTTTT,CASSFNTGELFF
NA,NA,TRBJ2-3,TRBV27,TGTGCCAGCATACCTAGCGGCACAGATACGCAGTATTTT,CASIPSGTDTQYF
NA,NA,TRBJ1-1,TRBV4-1,TGCGCCAGCAGCCAAGATGTCGAGCGGGGGACTGAAGCTTTCTTT,CASSQDVERGTEAFF
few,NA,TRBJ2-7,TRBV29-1,TGCAGCGTTGAAGAGGGGGGCGGTGGGCTTGCCTACGAGCAGTACTTC,CSVEEGGGGLAYEQYF
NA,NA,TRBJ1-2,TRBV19,TGTGCCAGTAGTATGGGAGCGGGTGGTAACACCTTC,CASSMGAGGNTF
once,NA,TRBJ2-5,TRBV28,TGTGCCAGCAGTTTATTGGGGGGCAATGGAGAGACCCAGTACTTC,CASSLLGGNGETQYF
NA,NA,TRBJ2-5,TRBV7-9,TGTGCCAGCAGCGTACGGGAGTCGGGAGAGACCCAGTACTTC,CASSVRESGETQYF
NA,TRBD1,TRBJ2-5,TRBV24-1,TGTGCCACCAGTGATTTGGGCAGGGGGCTTCAAGAGACCCAGTACTTC,CATSDLGRGLQETQYF